This TCR beta chain was sequenced in a study of cytomegalovirus exposure and HLA in healthy donors. Study-wide results and caveats: Later analysis associated a missense DCLRE1C variant with TCR beta V- and J-gene trimming.

As for this clone: Antigen: not known.

PCR primers comprised 60 Vbeta and 13 Jbeta primers. The protocol was immunoSEQ multiplex PCR, while the TCRdb copy is restricted to in-frame clones and leaves out a portion. Among 100,000 to 120,000 clones, around three quarters were seen once, and the ten largest hold around 1.2%. This CDR3 has 13 amino acids. Germline V lookup: CDR1 MNHEY, CDR2 SMNVEV (reference sequence). Deletions cut 6 bases from V and 2 bases from J, with 10 bases between. The TCR sequence derives from a woman aged 25 to 45 in good health and CMV-seronegative. The sequenced sample was PBMCs. The rearrangement links TRBV27 to TRBJ1-1; no clear D. The CDR3 spells CASRWQINTEAFF. The CDR3 coding sequence is TGTGCCAGCAGGTGGCAAATTAACACTGAAGCTTTCTTT.